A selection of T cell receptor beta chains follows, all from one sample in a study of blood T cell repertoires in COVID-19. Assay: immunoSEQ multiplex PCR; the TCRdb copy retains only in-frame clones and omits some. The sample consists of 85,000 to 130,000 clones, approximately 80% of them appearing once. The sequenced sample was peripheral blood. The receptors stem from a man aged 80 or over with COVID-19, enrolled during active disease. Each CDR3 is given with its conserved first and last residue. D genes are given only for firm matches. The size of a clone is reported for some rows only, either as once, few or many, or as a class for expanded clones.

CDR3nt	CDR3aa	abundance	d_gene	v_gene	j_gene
TGTGCCAGCAGCGTAGCATGGGGCGAACAAGAGACCCAGTACTTC	CASSVAWGEQETQYF	-	-	TRBV9	TRBJ2-5
TGTGCCAGCAGGAGGGGGCGAGGTCCCCAGCATTTT	CASRRGRGPQHF	-	TRBD1	TRBV6-5	TRBJ1-5
TGTGCCTGGAGGGTCCTGGCGGGTTACGAGCAGTACTTC	CAWRVLAGYEQYF	-	-	TRBV30	TRBJ2-7
TGTGCCAGCAGCCCACGTACAGGGTCCCGACTCTATGGCTACACCTTC	CASSPRTGSRLYGYTF	few	-	TRBV16	TRBJ1-2
TGTGCCAGCAGTGCCGCCGGGACTAGCGGGGGGAGGGAGCAGTTCTTC	CASSAAGTSGGREQFF	-	TRBD2	TRBV25-1	TRBJ2-1
TGTGCCAGTAGCTCGGGGAGGTACAATGAGCAGTTCTTC	CASSSGRYNEQFF	-	-	TRBV19	TRBJ2-1
TGCGCCAGCAGCCTACAGGGGGCTAACACTGAAGCTTTCTTT	CASSLQGANTEAFF	once	TRBD1	TRBV5-1	TRBJ1-1
TGCGCCAGCACCCTCCAGAATAGCGGGATCTACGAGCAGTACTTC	CASTLQNSGIYEQYF	-	TRBD2	TRBV4-1	TRBJ2-7
TGTGCCTCCGACCCCGTCGGGTCTGGAAACACCATATATTTT	CASDPVGSGNTIYF	-	-	TRBV4-2	TRBJ1-3
TGTGCCAGCAGTGTGCTGAGCTCTGGGGCCAACGTCCTGACTTTC	CASSVLSSGANVLTF	-	-	TRBV25-1	TRBJ2-6
TGTGCCAGCACCCGGGGGACAGGAGCGTTAGATGAGCAGTTCTTC	CASTRGTGALDEQFF	-	TRBD1	TRBV7-9	TRBJ2-1
TGTGCCAGCAGCCGACTAGCGGGCACAGATACGCAGTATTTT	CASSRLAGTDTQYF	-	TRBD2	TRBV7-3	TRBJ2-3
TGTGCCAGCAGTTTGTCCGGACAGGGAGACGGCTACACCTTC	CASSLSGQGDGYTF	-	TRBD1	TRBV28	TRBJ1-2
TGTGCCAGCAGCGTAGGCCTGTCCGCGCAAGGAAACACCATATATTTT	CASSVGLSAQGNTIYF	once	-	TRBV9	TRBJ1-3
TGTGCCACCACCGGGACAGGGGGGATCGGGGAGCTGTTTTTT	CATTGTGGIGELFF	-	TRBD1	TRBV24-1	TRBJ2-2
TGTGCCAGTAGTCTGCCGGGACTAGCGGGAACCGCGAACACCGGGGAGCTGTTTTTT	CASSLPGLAGTANTGELFF	-	TRBD2	TRBV19	TRBJ2-2
TGTGCCAGCAGCTTAGCGGGCCGGGGGGCGCGTGAAAAACTGTTTTTT	CASSLAGRGAREKLFF	few	-	TRBV7-2	TRBJ1-4
TGTGCCAGCAGCTTGGGGACAGTCAATCAGCCCCAGCATTTT	CASSLGTVNQPQHF	few	-	TRBV5-8	TRBJ1-5
TGCGCCAGCAGCCCGGGACAGGGGTCCTACAATGAGCAGTTCTTC	CASSPGQGSYNEQFF	-	TRBD1	TRBV5-1	TRBJ2-1
TGTGCCAGCAGCGTTTCTGCGGGAGGAACCTACGAGCAGTACTTC	CASSVSAGGTYEQYF	-	TRBD2	TRBV9	TRBJ2-7
TGTGCCAGCAGTTACTCGGCTAGCGGGTCCTACGAGCAGTACTTC	CASSYSASGSYEQYF	-	TRBD2	TRBV6-5	TRBJ2-7
TGTGCCAGCAGCCAAGATGGGGCTAGCGGAACCTACGAGCAGTACTTC	CASSQDGASGTYEQYF	-	TRBD2	TRBV3-1/TRBV3-2	TRBJ2-7
TGTGCCAGCAGCTTGGGGCTCGGGGACTATGGCTACACCTTC	CASSLGLGDYGYTF	-	-	TRBV5-5	TRBJ1-2
TGTGCCAGCAGTCAAGCAGGGGGAGAAAAACTGTTTTTT	CASSQAGGEKLFF	-	TRBD1	TRBV5-4	TRBJ1-4
TGTGCCAGCAGCTCCTTGATCAGGGGGCCCCCCAAAGAGACCCAGTACTTC	CASSSLIRGPPKETQYF	-	TRBD1	TRBV13	TRBJ2-5
TGCAGCGTTGAGTCGGAGGCAGCGGACTCCTACAATGAGCAGTTCTTC	CSVESEAADSYNEQFF	few	-	TRBV29-1	TRBJ2-1
TGCAGCGTTGTGCTAGCGGGTGGGAGCACAGATACGCAGTATTTT	CSVVLAGGSTDTQYF	-	TRBD2	TRBV29-1	TRBJ2-3
TGTGCCAGCAGCCAAGGGACAGGGGGCCTCCAGCCCCAGCATTTT	CASSQGTGGLQPQHF	-	TRBD1	TRBV3-1/TRBV3-2	TRBJ1-5
TGTGCCAGCAGCCCCGACAGGGGTTATGGCTACACCTTC	CASSPDRGYGYTF	-	TRBD1	TRBV6-5	TRBJ1-2
TGTGCCAGCAGCCGGGACAGGGGTGAAAAACTGTTTTTT	CASSRDRGEKLFF	few	TRBD1	TRBV6-4	TRBJ1-4
TGTGCCAGCAGTTTATCGGCTGGGACAGGGGGCATCGCTGAAGCTTTCTTT	CASSLSAGTGGIAEAFF	-	TRBD1	TRBV28	TRBJ1-1
TGTGCCAGCAGCCAAGGGACAGCCTCTAACACTGAAGCTTTCTTT	CASSQGTASNTEAFF	-	-	TRBV3-1/TRBV3-2	TRBJ1-1
TGCGCCAGCAGCTTGGGACTGAATGCTGGAAACACCATATATTTT	CASSLGLNAGNTIYF	-	-	TRBV5-1	TRBJ1-3
TGTGCCAGCAGCCAATTGGACAGCCCCTACGAGCAGTACTTC	CASSQLDSPYEQYF	once	-	TRBV3-1/TRBV3-2	TRBJ2-7
TGTGCCAGCAGCACTAGCGGGAGAGGCGGGGAGCTGTTTTTT	CASSTSGRGGELFF	once	TRBD2	TRBV28	TRBJ2-2